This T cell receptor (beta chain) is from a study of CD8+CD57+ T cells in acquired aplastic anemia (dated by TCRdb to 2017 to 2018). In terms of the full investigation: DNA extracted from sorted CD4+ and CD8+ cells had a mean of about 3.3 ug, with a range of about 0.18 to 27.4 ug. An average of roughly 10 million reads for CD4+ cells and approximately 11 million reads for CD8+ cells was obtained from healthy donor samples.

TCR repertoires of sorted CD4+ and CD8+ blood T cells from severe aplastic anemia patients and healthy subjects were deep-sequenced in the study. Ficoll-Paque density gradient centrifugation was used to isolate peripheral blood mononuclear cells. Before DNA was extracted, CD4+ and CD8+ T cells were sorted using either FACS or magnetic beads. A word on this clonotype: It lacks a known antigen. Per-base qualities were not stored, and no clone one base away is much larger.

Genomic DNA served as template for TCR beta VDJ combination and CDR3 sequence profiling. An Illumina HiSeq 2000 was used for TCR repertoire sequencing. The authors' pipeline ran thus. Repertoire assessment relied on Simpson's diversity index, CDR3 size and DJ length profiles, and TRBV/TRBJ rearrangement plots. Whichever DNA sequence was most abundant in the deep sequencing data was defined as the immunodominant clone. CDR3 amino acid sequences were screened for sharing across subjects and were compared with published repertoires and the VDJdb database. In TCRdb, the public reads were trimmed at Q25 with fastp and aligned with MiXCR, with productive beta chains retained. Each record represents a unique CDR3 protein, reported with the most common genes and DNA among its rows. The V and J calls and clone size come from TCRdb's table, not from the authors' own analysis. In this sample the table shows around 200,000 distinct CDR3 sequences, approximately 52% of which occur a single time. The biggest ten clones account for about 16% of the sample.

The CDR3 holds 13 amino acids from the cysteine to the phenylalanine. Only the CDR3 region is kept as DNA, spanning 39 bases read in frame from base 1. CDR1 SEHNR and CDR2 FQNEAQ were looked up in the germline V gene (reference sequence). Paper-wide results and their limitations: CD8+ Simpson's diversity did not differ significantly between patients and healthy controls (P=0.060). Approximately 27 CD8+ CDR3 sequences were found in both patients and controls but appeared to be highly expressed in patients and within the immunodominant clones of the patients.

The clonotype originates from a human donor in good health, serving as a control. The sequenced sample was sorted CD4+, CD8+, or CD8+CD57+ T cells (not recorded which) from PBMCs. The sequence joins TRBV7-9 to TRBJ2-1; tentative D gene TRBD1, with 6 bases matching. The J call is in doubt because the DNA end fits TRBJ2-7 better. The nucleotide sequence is TGTGCCAGCAGCTCCCTACAGGGTGACGAGCAGTACTTC. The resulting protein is CASSSLQGDEQYF.